This TCR beta chain was observed in a study of blood T cell repertoires in COVID-19. The table came from immunoSEQ multiplex PCR; TCRdb's copy has only in-frame clones and leaves some out. The sample gives about 300,000 clones, roughly nine tenths of which show up once; 4.5% to 7% is in the top ten. The cohort comprised adults aged about 18 to 100 years residing in 20 to 25 US areas. Donors were grouped by their self-reported clinical history. The CDR3 consists of 17 residues. V lost 2 bases, J lost 1 base, and 10 bases stayed unmatched. The germline gives CDR1 MNHEY, CDR2 SVGEGT. The V call is TRBV6-2 or TRBV6-3, the J call TRBJ1-1, with 7 positions matching TRBD1. This receptor was taken from a woman aged 30 to 39 who had recovered from COVID-19. The sample was PBMCs or T cells enriched from blood (not recorded which). CDR3 loop: CASSYLERGLGNTEAFF. The DNA of the CDR3 is TGTGCCAGCAGTTACCTTGAAAGGGGGCTCGGGAACACTGAAGCTTTCTTT.